The text below deals with one T cell receptor beta chain. What it binds is not known. The primer mix had 60 Vbeta and 13 Jbeta primers. Clones were sequenced by immunoSEQ multiplex PCR, and TCRdb holds only the in-frame ones, with some missing. The table shows roughly 120,000 clones, with 80% to 85% occurring only once. The sample comes from a study of cytomegalovirus exposure and HLA in healthy donors. The germline V gene encodes CDR1 SQVTM and CDR2 ANQGSEA. V gave up 7 bases and J gave up 4 bases; unmatched junction bases: 11. The CDR3 runs 15 residues. Study results and caveats: Follow-up analysis seemed to connect common viral pathogens with several of the most significant clusters identified. V- and J-gene trimming in TCR beta was tied to a missense DCLRE1C variant by an analysis performed later. Cytomegalovirus-associated TCR beta chains were listed, numbering under 200.

The receptor comes from a human donor in good health. Material: PBMCs. The chain joins TRBV29-1 to TRBJ2-1; 9 positions match TRBD2. In nucleotides, the CDR3 is TGCAGCGCCCTAGCACCAGCGGGGGGATACAATGAGCAGTTCTTC. Translating gives CSALAPAGGYNEQFF.